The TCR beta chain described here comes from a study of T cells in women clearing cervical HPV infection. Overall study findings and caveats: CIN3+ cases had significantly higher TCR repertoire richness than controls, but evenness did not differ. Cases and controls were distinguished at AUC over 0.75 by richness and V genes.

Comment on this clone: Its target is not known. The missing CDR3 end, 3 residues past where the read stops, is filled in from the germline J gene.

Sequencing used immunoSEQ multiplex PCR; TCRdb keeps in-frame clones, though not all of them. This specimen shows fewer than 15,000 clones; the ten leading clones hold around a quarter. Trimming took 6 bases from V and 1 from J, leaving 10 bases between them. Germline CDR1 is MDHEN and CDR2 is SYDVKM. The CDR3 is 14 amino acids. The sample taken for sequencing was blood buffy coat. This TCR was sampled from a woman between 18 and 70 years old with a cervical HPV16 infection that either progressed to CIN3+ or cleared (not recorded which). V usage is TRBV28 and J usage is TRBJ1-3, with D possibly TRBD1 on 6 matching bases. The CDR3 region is CASRGQPSGNTIYF. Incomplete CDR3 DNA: TGTGCCAGCAGAGGACAGCCATCTGGAAACACC.